This T cell receptor beta chain originates from a study of CD4 T cells in relation to SARS-CoV-2 and coronaviruses. Study observations and caveats: The cross-reactivity analysis covered only spike protein, not other viral proteins.

As for this clone: Its specificity is unknown.

Using immunoSEQ multiplex PCR, the repertoire was profiled, and TCRdb retains in-frame clones only, with some absent. This table has fewer than 45,000 clones, approximately 84% appearing once. The ends were cut back, 5 bases at V and 2 bases at J, with 10 bases in the middle. Germline CDR1 MNHNY, CDR2 SVGAGI (reference sequence). CDR3 length: 14 residues. The gene calls are TRBV6-6 and TRBJ1-5; no reliable D call. Sequenced: naive CD4+ T cells from PBMCs, cultured in vitro. The subset denotes: naive CD4+ T cells isolated by negative enrichment. This TCR was recovered from an adult with COVID-19. CDR3 loop: CASSPNGGNQPQHF. The CDR3 nucleotides read TGTGCCAGCAGTCCAAATGGGGGCAATCAGCCCCAGCATTTT.